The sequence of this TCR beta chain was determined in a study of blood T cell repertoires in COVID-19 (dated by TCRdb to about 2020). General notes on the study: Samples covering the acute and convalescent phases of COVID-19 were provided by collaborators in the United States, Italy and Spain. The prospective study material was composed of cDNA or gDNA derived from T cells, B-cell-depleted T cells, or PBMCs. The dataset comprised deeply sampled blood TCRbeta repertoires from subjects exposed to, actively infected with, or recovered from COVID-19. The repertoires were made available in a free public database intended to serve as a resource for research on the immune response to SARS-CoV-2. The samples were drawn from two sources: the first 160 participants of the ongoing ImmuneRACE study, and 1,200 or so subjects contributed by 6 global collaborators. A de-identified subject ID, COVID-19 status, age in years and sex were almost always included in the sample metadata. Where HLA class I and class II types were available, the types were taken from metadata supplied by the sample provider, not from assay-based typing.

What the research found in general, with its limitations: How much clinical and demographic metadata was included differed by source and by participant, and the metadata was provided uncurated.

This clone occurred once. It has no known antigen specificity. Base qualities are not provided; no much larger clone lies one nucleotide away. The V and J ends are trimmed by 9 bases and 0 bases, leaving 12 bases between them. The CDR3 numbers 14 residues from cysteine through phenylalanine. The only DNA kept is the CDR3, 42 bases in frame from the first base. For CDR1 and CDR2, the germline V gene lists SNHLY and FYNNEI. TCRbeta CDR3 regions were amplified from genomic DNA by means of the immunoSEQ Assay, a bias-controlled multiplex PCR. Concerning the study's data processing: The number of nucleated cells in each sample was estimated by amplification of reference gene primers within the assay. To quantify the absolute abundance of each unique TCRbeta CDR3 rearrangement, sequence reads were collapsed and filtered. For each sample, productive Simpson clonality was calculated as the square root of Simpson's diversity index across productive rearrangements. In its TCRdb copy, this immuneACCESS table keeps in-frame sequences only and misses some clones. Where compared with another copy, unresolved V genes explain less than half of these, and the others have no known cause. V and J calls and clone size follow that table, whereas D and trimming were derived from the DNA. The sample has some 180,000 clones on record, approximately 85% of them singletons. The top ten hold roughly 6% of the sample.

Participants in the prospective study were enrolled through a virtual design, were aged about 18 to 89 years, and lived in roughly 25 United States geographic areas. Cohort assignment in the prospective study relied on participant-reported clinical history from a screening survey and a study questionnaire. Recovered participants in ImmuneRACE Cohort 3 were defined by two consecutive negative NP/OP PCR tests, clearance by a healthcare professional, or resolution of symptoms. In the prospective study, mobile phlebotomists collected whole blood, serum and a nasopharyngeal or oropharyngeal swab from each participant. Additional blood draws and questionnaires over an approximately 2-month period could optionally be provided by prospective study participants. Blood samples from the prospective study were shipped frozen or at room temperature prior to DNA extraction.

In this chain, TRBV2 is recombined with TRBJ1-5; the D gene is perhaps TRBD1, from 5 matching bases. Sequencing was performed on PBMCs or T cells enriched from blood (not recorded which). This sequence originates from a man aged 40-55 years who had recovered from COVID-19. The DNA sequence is TGTGCCAGTTCGTCGGGGGTTAGCAATCAGCCCCAGCATTTT. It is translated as CASSSGVSNQPQHF. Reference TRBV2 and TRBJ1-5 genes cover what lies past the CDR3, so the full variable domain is EPEVTQTPSHQVTQMGQEVILRCVPISNHLYFYWYRQILGQKVEFLVSFYNNEISEKSEIFDDQFSVERPDGSNFTLKIRSTKLEDSAMYFCASSSGVSNQPQHFGDGTRLSIL.